A single sample gave rise to the 7 T cell receptor beta chains below, sequenced in a study of monozygotic twins with cystic fibrosis. Clones were sequenced by immunoSEQ multiplex PCR, and TCRdb holds only the in-frame ones, with some missing. The profile covers fewer than 30,000 clones, with approximately 90% appearing a single time and 0.54% taken by the ten largest. Sequencing was carried out using blood. The receptors here all came from a girl aged 2-10 years with cystic fibrosis.

The chain links TRBV15 to TRBJ1-1; no firm D call. Germline CDR1 is LNHNV and CDR2 is YYDKDF (reference sequence). V was pared by 0 bases and J by 6 bases, with 8 bases between. The CDR3 runs to 13 residues. The CDR3 sequence: CATSRDRPAEAFF. In DNA, the CDR3 is TGTGCCACCAGCAGAGATCGTCCTGCTGAAGCTTTCTTT.

The V call is TRBV7-2, the J call TRBJ2-2, with 9 positions matching TRBD2. Germline trimming cut 1 base from V and 0 bases from J; bases unmatched to any gene: 6. Germline assignment: CDR1 SGHTA and CDR2 FQGNSA. The length of the CDR3 is 18 residues. CDR3 region: CASSLGPSGAPNTGELFF. In DNA form, the CDR3 reads TGTGCCAGCAGCTTAGGACCTAGCGGGGCTCCGAACACCGGGGAGCTGTTTTTT.

This sequence joins TRBV30 and TRBJ1-1; D is perhaps TRBD1 (5 bases). CDR3 length: 13 amino acids. V was trimmed by 4 bases and J by 11 bases, leaving 20 bases between them. CDR1 and CDR2 (germline): GTSNPN, SVGIG (reference sequence). The CDR3 DNA reads TGTGCCTGGACTTACGGGCCTTGGGACGGGGCTTTCTTT. Protein product: CAWTYGPWDGAFF.

The V gene is TRBV2, the J gene TRBJ2-5; D remains ambiguous. Germline CDR1 SNHLY, CDR2 FYNNEI. The ends were cut back, 6 bases at V and 7 bases at J, with 12 bases in the middle. The CDR3 has 12 amino acids. This CDR3 is CASSAELGTQYF. CDR3 in DNA: TGTGCCAGCAGCGCTGAGCTAGGGACCCAGTACTTC.

V and J are TRBV2 and TRBJ1-3; D uncertain. Germline-derived CDR1 and CDR2 are SNHLY and FYNNEI. V lost 3 bases and J lost 0, with 9 bases in between. CDR3 length equals 15 residues. CDR3 coding DNA: TGTGCCAGCAGTGATGAACACCCCTCTGGAAACACCATATATTTT. Encoded protein: CASSDEHPSGNTIYF.

The chain uses TRBV5-1 and TRBJ1-2, with a weak D call TRBD1 (5 bases). In germline, CDR1 is SGHRS, CDR2 YFSETQ. V was cut by 4 bases and J by 5 bases, with 30 bases left in between. The CDR3 has 19 residues. In DNA, the CDR3 is TGCGCCAGCAGCACAGCCCCGCCGGGTGGCGGGGGGAGCCCTTATGGCTACACCTTC. Protein sequence: CASSTAPPGGGGSPYGYTF.

The chain recombines TRBV10-3 with TRBJ1-5; D is ambiguous. Trimming stripped 4 bases from V and 9 bases from J, with 10 bases between. The length of the CDR3 is 12 residues. Germline lookup yields CDR1 ENHRY and CDR2 SYGVKD. In DNA, the CDR3 is TGTGCCATCAGTGTCAGTCTGCGGCCCCAGCATTTT. Translating gives CAISVSLRPQHF.